These 11 T cell receptor beta chains were all obtained from the same sample, sequenced in a study of T-cell reconstitution after alpha-beta-depleted transplantation in children. The antigens for these receptors are not known. Preparing the TCRbeta library involved the use of unique molecular identifiers. Each CDR3 protein gets one entry after TCRdb re-called the PCR reads with MiXCR. The sample lists hundreds of thousands of distinct CDR3 sequences; over 7.5% were seen once. Study-level results: A year had passed since transplant, and T-cell counts and diversity by then came mostly from newly produced T cells.

Sequencing used peripheral blood, obtained 360 days after TCRalphabeta/CD19-depleted stem cell transplant. The source of these receptors is a female patient aged 2-9 years who had a stem cell transplant for Fanconi anemia, so the T cells may come from the graft donor.

This clonotype has a count of ten or more. The chain combines TRBV12-3 or TRBV12-4 with TRBJ1-2; TRBD1 aligns across 8 bases. This CDR3 is built from 13 residues. V dropped 5 bases and J dropped 4; count of bases not matched to a gene: 3. This chain's CDR3 is CASSLGQGYGYTF. The CDR3 region has the DNA TGTGCCAGCAGTCTAGGACAGGGCTATGGCTACACCTTC.

This clonotype appeared many times. The gene calls are TRBV12-3 or TRBV12-4 and TRBJ2-2, with TRBD1 identical over 7 bases. CDR3 length: 15 residues. V shed 5 bases and J 5 bases; nucleotides not matched to a gene: 8. This CDR3 is CASSKRQGGTGELFF. The CDR3 DNA is TGTGCCAGCAGTAAAAGACAGGGCGGAACCGGGGAGCTGTTTTTT.

This clonotype was detected ten times or more. The V and J genes are TRBV29-1 and TRBJ2-5; the match to TRBD1 covers 7 bases. CDR1 and CDR2 from the germline V gene are SQVTM and ANQGSEA. J lost 5 bases, V lost 7 bases, and 7 bases had no gene match. The CDR3 has 12 amino acids. This chain's CDR3 is CSASTGSETQYF. The CDR3 DNA reads as TGCAGCGCTTCGACAGGGTCGGAGACCCAGTACTTC.

In its sample, this clonotype was seen many times. The chain carries TRBV7-9 and TRBJ1-1; D gene ambiguous. The CDR3 spans 14 residues. In germline, CDR1 is SEHNR, CDR2 FQNEAQ (reference sequence). V lost 1 base and J lost 3, with 9 bases in between. This CDR3 reads CASSLESWDTEAFF. The CDR3 coding sequence is TGTGCCAGCAGCTTAGAGTCCTGGGACACTGAAGCTTTCTTT.

This clonotype turned up a few times. The chain is built from TRBV24-1 and TRBJ1-1; 7 bases are shared with TRBD1. In germline, CDR1 is KGHDR, CDR2 SFDVKD. This CDR3 comprises 14 residues. V shed 3 bases, J shed 8 bases, and the junction held 8 bases outside the gene matches. CDR3 amino acids: CATSDPTLGQEAFF. Here the CDR3 DNA reads TGTGCCACCAGTGATCCCACCTTGGGACAGGAAGCTTTCTTT.

There are a few counts of this clonotype. The chain combines TRBV20-1 with TRBJ1-2; 7 bases fit TRBD1. The V segment lost 2 bases and the J segment 4 bases; nucleotides outside the gene matches: 7. Germline CDR1 reads DFQATT; CDR2 reads SNEGSKA (reference sequence). This CDR3 region has 14 residues. The CDR3 reads CSARIPRDSYGYTF. The DNA for the CDR3 is TGCAGTGCTAGAATTCCCCGGGACAGCTATGGCTACACCTTC.

This clonotype has ten or more counts. The rearrangement joins TRBV11-2 to TRBJ2-4; no definite D call. The CDR3 extends over 16 amino acids. V gave up 1 base and J gave up 0 bases, with 10 bases separating them. Germline V gene lookup returns CDR1 SGHAT and CDR2 FQNNGV. CDR3 sequence: CASSLGLTLAKNIQYF. DNA of the CDR3: TGTGCCAGCAGCTTAGGACTGACACTAGCCAAAAACATTCAGTACTTC.

This clonotype was found many times. The chain joins TRBV5-1 to TRBJ1-1; TRBD1 might be the D (6 bases). The germline gives CDR1 SGHRS, CDR2 YFSETQ. This CDR3 has 15 amino acids. Trimming cost V 0 bases and J 5 bases, with 14 bases left between them. CDR3 loop: CASSLVPGAGTEAFF. The CDR3 DNA reads TGCGCCAGCAGCTTGGTTCCGGGGGCAGGAACTGAAGCTTTCTTT.

This clonotype has at least ten counts. J is TRBJ2-7 and V is TRBV27; 8 bases align to TRBD1. The length of the CDR3 is 15 residues. Germline V gene lookup returns CDR1 MNHEY and CDR2 SMNVEV (reference sequence). With V trimmed by 0 bases and J by 7 bases, 8 bases remained unmatched. The CDR3 nucleotides read TGTGCCAGCAGTTTATCGGGACAGGCATTCTTTGAGCAGTACTTC. Translation gives CASSLSGQAFFEQYF.

This clonotype was observed many times. The V and J genes are TRBV27 and TRBJ2-7; 8 bases line up with TRBD2. Germline CDR1 is MNHEY and CDR2 is SMNVEV (reference sequence). V shed 6 bases, J shed 2 bases, and the junction held 9 bases outside the gene matches. CDR3 length equals 15 residues. The CDR3 region is CASRLKRERAYEQYF. CDR3 nucleotide sequence: TGTGCCAGCAGACTGAAGCGGGAGAGAGCCTACGAGCAGTACTTC.

This clonotype was seen many times. The genes are TRBV7-9 and TRBJ2-2, with a possible D match to TRBD1 (5 bases). This CDR3 spans 17 amino acids. CDR1 and CDR2 (germline): SEHNR, FQNEAQ (reference sequence). The V gene lost 1 base and the J gene lost 2 bases, with 14 bases spanning the gap. CDR3 protein: CASSLEYQGTNTGELFF. CDR3 DNA sequence: TGTGCCAGCAGCTTAGAATATCAGGGAACCAACACCGGGGAGCTGTTTTTT.